Listed below are T cell receptor beta chains from one sample, sequenced in a study of cytomegalovirus exposure and HLA in healthy donors. Method: immunoSEQ multiplex PCR; TCRdb's copy keeps in-frame clones and lacks some. The sample has approximately 60,000 clones, roughly 83% seen once. The sequencing sample was made of PBMCs. These receptors all come from a man aged 30 to 39 in good health and CMV-seronegative. CDR3s include the opening cysteine and the closing phenylalanine or tryptophan. A D gene is named only where the DNA matches it firmly. Size is omitted from some rows. Given values are once, few, many or a class for expanded clones.

v_gene	j_gene	abundance	d_gene	CDR3aa	CDR3nt
TRBV11-2	TRBJ2-7	NA	NA	CASSLNRDSGPAYEQYF	TGTGCCAGCAGCTTAAATCGGGATAGCGGACCCGCCTACGAGCAGTACTTC
TRBV30	TRBJ2-1	NA	TRBD2	CAWAGSPPTSGRVGDEQFF	TGTGCCTGGGCTGGGAGCCCCCCGACTAGCGGGAGGGTAGGCGATGAGCAGTTCTTC
TRBV7-9	TRBJ1-1	few	NA	CASSLGRLNTEAFF	TGTGCCAGCAGCCTAGGTCGGTTGAACACTGAAGCTTTCTTT
TRBV19	TRBJ1-4	NA	NA	CASSARGKDEKLFF	TGTGCCAGTAGCGCGAGGGGGAAGGATGAAAAACTGTTTTTT
TRBV7-5	TRBJ2-1	NA	NA	CARSRCDRTSAIPAVSYNEQFF	TGTGCCAGAAGCCGCTGTGATAGGACTAGCGCGATCCCCGCGGTCTCCTACAATGAGCAGTTCTTC
TRBV5-6	TRBJ1-2	NA	NA	CASSPRRAGSSGSNYGYTF	TGTGCCAGCTCTCCCCGCCGGGCGGGATCTTCCGGCTCTAACTATGGCTACACCTTC
TRBV6-5	TRBJ2-7	NA	NA	CASSYQLTGAGYEQYF	TGTGCCAGCAGTTACCAATTGACAGGCGCTGGGTACGAGCAGTACTTC
TRBV7-2	TRBJ2-7	once	TRBD1	CASSPRTGLYEQYF	TGTGCCAGCAGCCCAAGGACAGGGTTGTACGAGCAGTACTTC
TRBV4-1	TRBJ2-5	NA	TRBD2	CASSQDPPGGGETQYF	TGCGCCAGCAGCCAAGATCCCCCGGGAGGGGGAGAGACCCAGTACTTC
TRBV4-1	TRBJ2-7	NA	NA	CASSQDSTSYEQYF	TGCGCCAGCAGCCAAGATAGCACTTCCTACGAGCAGTACTTC
TRBV7-2	TRBJ2-5	once	TRBD1	CASSGGQQETQYF	TGTGCCAGCAGCGGGGGACAGCAAGAGACCCAGTACTTC
TRBV6-1	TRBJ2-5	NA	NA	CASSGQKQQETQYF	TGTGCCAGCAGTGGACAGAAGCAGCAAGAGACCCAGTACTTC
TRBV6-1	TRBJ2-7	few	TRBD2	CASSVGTSGAWEQYF	TGTGCCAGCAGTGTGGGGACTAGCGGGGCCTGGGAGCAGTACTTC
TRBV7-9	TRBJ1-1	NA	NA	CASSLNKVPPDRASTEAFF	TGTGCCAGCAGCTTAAATAAGGTGCCACCAGACAGAGCAAGCACTGAAGCTTTCTTT
TRBV18	TRBJ1-4	NA	NA	CASSPETGINEKLFF	TGTGCCAGCTCACCTGAAACAGGAATTAATGAAAAACTGTTTTTT
TRBV11-3	TRBJ2-1	NA	NA	CASSLYTGEQFF	TGTGCCAGCAGCTTATATACGGGTGAGCAGTTCTTC
TRBV13	TRBJ2-5	NA	NA	CASSLTIAEETQYF	TGTGCCAGCAGCCTGACCATCGCGGAAGAGACCCAGTACTTC
TRBV6-5	TRBJ1-3	NA	NA	CASSYSSTGNTIYF	TGTGCCAGCAGTTACTCGAGTACTGGAAACACCATATATTTT
TRBV27	TRBJ2-3	medium-sized	TRBD1	CASSSGQGTDTQYF	TGTGCCAGCAGCTCCGGACAGGGGACAGATACGCAGTATTTT
TRBV13	TRBJ1-6	many	NA	CASSLRAGASNSPLHF	TGTGCCAGCAGCTTACGGGCAGGGGCAAGTAATTCACCCCTCCACTTT
TRBV29-1	TRBJ1-3	NA	NA	CSAIQYSGNTIYF	TGCAGCGCCATACAGTACTCTGGAAACACCATATATTTT
TRBV1	TRBJ2-7	NA	NA	CTSSQERDPREQYF	TGCACCAGCAGCCAAGAGCGGGACCCGCGGGAGCAGTACTTC
TRBV9	TRBJ2-3	NA	NA	CASSVRSTDTQYF	TGTGCCAGCAGCGTACGGAGCACAGATACGCAGTATTTT
TRBV5-6	TRBJ2-2	NA	NA	CASTMSGTPNTGELFF	TGTGCCAGCACCATGTCCGGGACACCGAACACCGGGGAGCTGTTTTTT
TRBV5-4	TRBJ2-1	NA	TRBD2	CASSPGTSGRDNEQFF	TGTGCCAGCAGCCCTGGGACTAGCGGGAGGGACAATGAGCAGTTCTTC
TRBV7-2	TRBJ2-1	NA	TRBD2	CASSLASGATIVNGPFF	TGTGCCAGCAGCTTAGCTAGCGGGGCGACGATCGTGAATGGTCCGTTCTTC
TRBV4-2	TRBJ2-6	NA	TRBD1	CASSQEKATGWAGANVLTF	TGTGCCAGCAGCCAAGAAAAAGCGACAGGGTGGGCGGGGGCCAACGTCCTGACTTTC
TRBV7-2	TRBJ2-5	NA	TRBD2	CASSLRLAGDQETQYF	TGTGCCAGCAGCCTAAGACTAGCGGGGGATCAAGAGACCCAGTACTTC
TRBV2	TRBJ1-6	few	NA	CASSNAGTNNSPLHF	TGTGCCAGCAGTAATGCCGGGACAAATAATTCACCCCTCCACTTT
TRBV7-2	TRBJ2-1	NA	NA	CASSFAGLEEFF	TGTGCCAGCAGCTTTGCGGGACTGGAAGAGTTCTTC
TRBV4-1	TRBJ1-1	few	TRBD1	CASSQARGLDTEAFF	TGCGCCAGCAGCCAAGCCAGGGGGTTGGACACTGAAGCTTTCTTT
TRBV7-8	TRBJ2-7	once	TRBD1	CASGGQVYEQYF	TGTGCAAGCGGTGGACAGGTCTACGAGCAGTACTTC
TRBV25-1	TRBJ2-1	NA	NA	CASSDRGGLSNNEQFF	TGTGCCAGCAGTGATAGGGGGGGGTTATCGAACAATGAGCAGTTCTTC
TRBV4-3	TRBJ1-2	NA	NA	CASSQDFGGSYGYTF	TGCGCCAGCAGCCAAGATTTCGGCGGTTCCTATGGCTACACCTTC
TRBV5-4	TRBJ2-4	NA	TRBD1	CASSLTGGKNIQYF	TGTGCCAGCAGCTTGACAGGGGGCAAAAACATTCAGTACTTC
TRBV9	TRBJ1-5	NA	NA	CASSVDPGGNQPQHF	TGTGCCAGCAGCGTAGACCCCGGGGGCAATCAGCCCCAGCATTTT
TRBV6-5	TRBJ2-1	NA	NA	CASSYSVGEDEQFF	TGTGCCAGCAGTTACTCGGTAGGCGAGGATGAGCAGTTCTTC
TRBV6-6	TRBJ2-5	NA	TRBD1	CASSLGAGGETQYF	TGTGCCAGCAGCCTAGGGGCAGGGGGTGAGACCCAGTACTTC
TRBV7-8	TRBJ1-6	NA	TRBD1	CASSRQGAGSPLHF	TGTGCCAGCAGCCGACAGGGGGCTGGTTCACCCCTCCACTTT
TRBV5-6	TRBJ1-2	NA	NA	CASSLTGGGDGYTF	TGTGCCAGCAGCTTAACGGGGGGAGGGGATGGCTACACCTTC
TRBV6-6	TRBJ1-3	NA	NA	CASSYVSSGNTIYF	TGTGCCAGCAGTTATGTTAGCAGTGGAAACACCATATATTTT
TRBV6-6	TRBJ2-1	NA	TRBD2	CASSYTSGTRNEQFF	TGTGCCAGCAGTTACACTAGCGGGACTCGCAATGAGCAGTTCTTC
TRBV9	TRBJ1-1	NA	TRBD1	CASSPTGTGFQAFF	TGTGCCAGCAGCCCGACGGGGACAGGGTTCCAAGCTTTCTTT
TRBV5-1	TRBJ2-5	NA	NA	CASSRSQVGETQYF	TGCGCCAGCAGCCGATCACAGGTCGGAGAGACCCAGTACTTC
TRBV27	TRBJ1-2	NA	NA	CASSLSPANYGYTF	TGTGCCAGCAGTTTATCGCCAGCTAACTATGGCTACACCTTC
TRBV4-3	TRBJ2-1	NA	NA	CASSQEGSGSYNEQFF	TGCGCCAGCAGCCAAGAAGGGAGCGGCTCCTACAATGAGCAGTTCTTC
TRBV4-3	TRBJ2-7	NA	NA	CASSQMAGSSYEQYF	TGCGCCAGCAGCCAGATGGCGGGATCCTCCTACGAGCAGTACTTC
TRBV20-1	TRBJ1-2	NA	NA	CSALGGGYTF	TGCAGTGCCCTCGGGGGTGGCTACACCTTC
TRBV7-2	TRBJ1-5	NA	NA	CASSLVRVGNQPQHF	TGTGCCAGCAGCTTAGTCAGGGTCGGCAATCAGCCCCAGCATTTT
TRBV11-2	TRBJ2-3	once	NA	CASTLTGGRANTDTQYF	TGTGCCAGCACCCTTACCGGTGGCAGGGCCAACACAGATACGCAGTATTTT
TRBV7-9	TRBJ1-5	NA	NA	CASSPQGRDQPQHF	TGTGCCAGCAGCCCACAGGGCCGGGATCAGCCCCAGCATTTT
TRBV27	TRBJ2-3	NA	TRBD2	CASTGGGVDTQYF	TGTGCCAGCACCGGTGGGGGGGTGGATACGCAGTATTTT
TRBV7-9	TRBJ1-1	NA	NA	CASSLDDREAFF	TGTGCCAGCAGCTTAGATGACAGGGAAGCTTTCTTT